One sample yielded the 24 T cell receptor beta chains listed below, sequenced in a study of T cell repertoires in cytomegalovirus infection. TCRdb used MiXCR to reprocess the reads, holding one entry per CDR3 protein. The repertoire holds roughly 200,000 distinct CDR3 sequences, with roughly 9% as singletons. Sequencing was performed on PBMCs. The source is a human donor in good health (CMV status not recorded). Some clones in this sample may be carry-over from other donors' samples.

Here the CDR3 DNA reads TGCAGCGTTGAAGGTACCCCCATGGGCGGGAGTTCCTACGAGCAGTACTTC. Its protein product is CSVEGTPMGGSSYEQYF. The chain is built from TRBV29-1 and TRBJ2-7; 7 positions match TRBD2. With V trimmed by 1 base and J by 1 base, 13 bases remained unmatched. The CDR3 is 17 residues long. Looked up from germline, CDR1 is SQVTM and CDR2 is ANQGSEA.

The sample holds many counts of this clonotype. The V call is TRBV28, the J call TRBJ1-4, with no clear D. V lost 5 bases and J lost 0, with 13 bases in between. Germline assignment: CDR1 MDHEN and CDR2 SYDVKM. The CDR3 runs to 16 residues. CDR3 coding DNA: TGTGCCAGCAGTGCCCTCCGGGAGGCAACTAATGAAAAACTGTTTTTT. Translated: CASSALREATNEKLFF.

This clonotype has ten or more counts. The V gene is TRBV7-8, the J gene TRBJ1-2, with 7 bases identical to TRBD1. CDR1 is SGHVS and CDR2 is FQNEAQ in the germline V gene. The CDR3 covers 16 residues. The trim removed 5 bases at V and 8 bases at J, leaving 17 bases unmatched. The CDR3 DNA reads TGTGCCAGCAGCCCCTCCAGAGGCCAGGGGGTAGGCGGCTACACCTTC. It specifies CASSPSRGQGVGGYTF.

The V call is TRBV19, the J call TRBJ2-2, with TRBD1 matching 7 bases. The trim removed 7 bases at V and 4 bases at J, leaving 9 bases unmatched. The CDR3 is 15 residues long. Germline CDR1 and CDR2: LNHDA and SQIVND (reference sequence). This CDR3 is CASNLRTGATGELFF. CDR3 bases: TGTGCCAGTAATCTCAGGACAGGTGCCACCGGGGAGCTGTTTTTT.

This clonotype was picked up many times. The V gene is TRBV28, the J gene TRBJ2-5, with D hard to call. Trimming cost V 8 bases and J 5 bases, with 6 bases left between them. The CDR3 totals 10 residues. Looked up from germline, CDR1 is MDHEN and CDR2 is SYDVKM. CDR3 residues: CASLRETQYF. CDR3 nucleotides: TGTGCCAGCCTTCGGGAGACCCAGTACTTC.

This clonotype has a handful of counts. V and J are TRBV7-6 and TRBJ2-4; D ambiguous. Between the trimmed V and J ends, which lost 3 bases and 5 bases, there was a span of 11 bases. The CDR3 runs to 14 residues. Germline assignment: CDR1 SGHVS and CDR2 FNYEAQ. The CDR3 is CASSFPVVENIQYF. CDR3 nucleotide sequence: TGTGCCAGCAGCTTCCCGGTAGTGGAAAACATTCAGTACTTC.

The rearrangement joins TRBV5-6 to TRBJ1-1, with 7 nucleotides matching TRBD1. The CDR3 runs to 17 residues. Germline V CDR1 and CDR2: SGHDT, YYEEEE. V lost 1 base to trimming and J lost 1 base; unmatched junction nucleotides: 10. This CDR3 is CASSLTVLGTENTEAFF. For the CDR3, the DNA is TGTGCCAGCAGCTTGACGGTTCTTGGGACAGAGAACACTGAAGCTTTCTTT.

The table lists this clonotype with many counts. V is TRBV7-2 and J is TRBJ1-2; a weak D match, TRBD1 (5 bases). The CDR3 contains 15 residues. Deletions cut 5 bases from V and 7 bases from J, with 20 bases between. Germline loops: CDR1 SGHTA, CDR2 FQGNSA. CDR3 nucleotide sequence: TGTGCCAGCAGCCGGGACGGGGTGATAGTTTTTGGCTACACCTTC. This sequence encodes CASSRDGVIVFGYTF.

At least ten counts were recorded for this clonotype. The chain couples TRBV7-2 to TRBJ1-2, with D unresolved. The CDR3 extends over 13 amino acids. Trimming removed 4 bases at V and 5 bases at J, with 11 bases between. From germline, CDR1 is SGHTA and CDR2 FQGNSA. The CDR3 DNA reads TGTGCCAGCAGCTGGAAATTAGGTTATGGCTACACCTTC. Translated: CASSWKLGYGYTF.

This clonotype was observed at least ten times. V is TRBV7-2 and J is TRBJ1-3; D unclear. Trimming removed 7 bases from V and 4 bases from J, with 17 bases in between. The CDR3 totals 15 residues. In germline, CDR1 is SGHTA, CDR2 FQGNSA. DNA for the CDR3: TGTGCCAGCACCTTGGGTAACCCGGGCGGAAACACCATATATTTT. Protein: CASTLGNPGGNTIYF.

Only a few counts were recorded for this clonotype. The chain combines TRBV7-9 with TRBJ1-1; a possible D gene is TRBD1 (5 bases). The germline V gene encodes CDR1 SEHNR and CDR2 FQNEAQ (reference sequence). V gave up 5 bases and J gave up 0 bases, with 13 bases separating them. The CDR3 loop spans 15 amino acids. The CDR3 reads CASSVGTLVNTEAFF. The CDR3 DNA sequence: TGTGCCAGCAGCGTAGGGACGTTGGTGAACACTGAAGCTTTCTTT.

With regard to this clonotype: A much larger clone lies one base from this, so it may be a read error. The CDR3 here is CASSFGRISEPQHF. The DNA of the CDR3 is TGTGCCAGCAGTTTCGGGAGGATTAGTGAGCCCCAGCATTTT. The chain carries TRBV28 and TRBJ1-5; D remains unclear. The CDR3 is made up of 14 amino acids. The germline V gene has CDR1 MDHEN and CDR2 SYDVKM. V lost 3 bases and J lost 8, with 14 bases in between. Full variable domain (remainder filled in from reference TRBV28 and TRBJ1-5): DVKVTQSSRYLVKRTGEKVFLECVQDMDHENMFWYRQDPGLGLRLIYFSYDVKMKEKGDIPEGYSVSREKKERFSLILESASTNQTSMYLCASSFGRISEPQHFGDGTRLSIL.

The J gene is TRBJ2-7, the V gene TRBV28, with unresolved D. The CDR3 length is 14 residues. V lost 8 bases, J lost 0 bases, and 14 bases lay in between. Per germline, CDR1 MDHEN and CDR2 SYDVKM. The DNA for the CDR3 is TGTGCCAGCTCCCGAGCCCCGGTCTCCTACGAGCAGTACTTC. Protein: CASSRAPVSYEQYF.

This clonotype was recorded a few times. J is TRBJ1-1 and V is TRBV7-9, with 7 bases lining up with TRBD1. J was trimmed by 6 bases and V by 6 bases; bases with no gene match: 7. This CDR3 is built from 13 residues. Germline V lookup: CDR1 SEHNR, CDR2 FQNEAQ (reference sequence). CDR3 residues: CASSGDRHPEAFF. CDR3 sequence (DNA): TGTGCCAGCAGTGGGGACAGACATCCTGAAGCTTTCTTT.

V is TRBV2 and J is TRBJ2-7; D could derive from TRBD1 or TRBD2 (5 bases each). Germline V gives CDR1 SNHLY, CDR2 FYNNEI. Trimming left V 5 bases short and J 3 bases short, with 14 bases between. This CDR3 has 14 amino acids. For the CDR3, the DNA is TGTGCCAGCAGTCGGGGACCGAGCTTCTACGAGCAGTACTTC. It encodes CASSRGPSFYEQYF.

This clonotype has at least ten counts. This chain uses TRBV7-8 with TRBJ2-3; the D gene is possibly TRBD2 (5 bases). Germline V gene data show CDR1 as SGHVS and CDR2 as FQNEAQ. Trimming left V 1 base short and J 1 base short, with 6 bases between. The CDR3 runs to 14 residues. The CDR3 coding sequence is TGTGCCAGCAGCTTAGTCGGGGGCACAGATACGCAGTATTTT. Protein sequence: CASSLVGGTDTQYF.

The CDR3 region has the DNA TGTGCCAGCAGTTTCAGGGGGCTCTTTTCCGGGGAGCTGTTTTTT. Its protein product is CASSFRGLFSGELFF. This rearrangement joins TRBV28 to TRBJ2-2, with 8 bases fitting TRBD1. Trimming took 3 bases from V and 6 from J; bases not matched to a gene: 6. Germline V CDR1 and CDR2: MDHEN, SYDVKM. The CDR3 runs 15 residues.

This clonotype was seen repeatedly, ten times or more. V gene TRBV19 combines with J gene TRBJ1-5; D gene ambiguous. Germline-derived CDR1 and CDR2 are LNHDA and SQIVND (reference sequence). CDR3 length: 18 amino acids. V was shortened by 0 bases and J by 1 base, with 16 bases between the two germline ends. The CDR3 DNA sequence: TGTGCCAGTAGTATAGAGGGTCCAGGACTGCTGAGCAATCAGCCCCAGCATTTT. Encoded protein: CASSIEGPGLLSNQPQHF.

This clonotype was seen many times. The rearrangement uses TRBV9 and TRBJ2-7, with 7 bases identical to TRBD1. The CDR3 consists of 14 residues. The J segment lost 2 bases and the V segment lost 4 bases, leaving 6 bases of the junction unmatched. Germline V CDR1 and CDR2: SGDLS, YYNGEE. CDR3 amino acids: CASSPGQAAYEQYF. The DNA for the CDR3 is TGTGCCAGCAGCCCTGGACAGGCAGCCTACGAGCAGTACTTC.

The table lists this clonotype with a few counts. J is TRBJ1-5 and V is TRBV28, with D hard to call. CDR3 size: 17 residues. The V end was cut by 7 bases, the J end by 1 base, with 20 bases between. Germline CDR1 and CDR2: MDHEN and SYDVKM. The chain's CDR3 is CASNPSGSVRSNQPQHF. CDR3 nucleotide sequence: TGTGCCAGCAACCCTTCCGGGTCAGTGCGAAGCAATCAGCCCCAGCATTTT.

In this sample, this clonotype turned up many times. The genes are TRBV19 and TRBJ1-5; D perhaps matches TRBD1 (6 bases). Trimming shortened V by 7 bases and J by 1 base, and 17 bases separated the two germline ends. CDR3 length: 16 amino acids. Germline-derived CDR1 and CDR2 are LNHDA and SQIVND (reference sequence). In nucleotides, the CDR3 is TGTGCCAGTAAGGGGGGGAACGTTGGAAGCAATCAGCCCCAGCATTTT. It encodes CASKGGNVGSNQPQHF.

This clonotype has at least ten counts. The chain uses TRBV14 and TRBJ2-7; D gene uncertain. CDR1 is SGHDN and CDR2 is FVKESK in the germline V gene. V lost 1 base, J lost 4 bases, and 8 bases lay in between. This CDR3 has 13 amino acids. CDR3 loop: CASSQGPAYEQYF. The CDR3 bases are TGTGCCAGCAGCCAAGGGCCTGCTTACGAGCAGTACTTC.

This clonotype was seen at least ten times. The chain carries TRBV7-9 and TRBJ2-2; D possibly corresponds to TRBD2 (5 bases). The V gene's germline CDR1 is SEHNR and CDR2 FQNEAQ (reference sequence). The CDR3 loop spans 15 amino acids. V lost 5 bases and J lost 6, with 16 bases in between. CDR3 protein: CASSPPAVGAGELFF. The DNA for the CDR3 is TGTGCCAGCAGCCCACCAGCGGTTGGCGCCGGGGAGCTGTTTTTT.

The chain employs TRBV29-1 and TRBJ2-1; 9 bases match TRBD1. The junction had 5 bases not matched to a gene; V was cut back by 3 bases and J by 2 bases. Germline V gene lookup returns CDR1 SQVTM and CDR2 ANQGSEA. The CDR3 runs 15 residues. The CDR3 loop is CSVERRDRAYNEQFF. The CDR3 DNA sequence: TGCAGCGTTGAGCGCCGGGACAGGGCCTACAATGAGCAGTTCTTC.